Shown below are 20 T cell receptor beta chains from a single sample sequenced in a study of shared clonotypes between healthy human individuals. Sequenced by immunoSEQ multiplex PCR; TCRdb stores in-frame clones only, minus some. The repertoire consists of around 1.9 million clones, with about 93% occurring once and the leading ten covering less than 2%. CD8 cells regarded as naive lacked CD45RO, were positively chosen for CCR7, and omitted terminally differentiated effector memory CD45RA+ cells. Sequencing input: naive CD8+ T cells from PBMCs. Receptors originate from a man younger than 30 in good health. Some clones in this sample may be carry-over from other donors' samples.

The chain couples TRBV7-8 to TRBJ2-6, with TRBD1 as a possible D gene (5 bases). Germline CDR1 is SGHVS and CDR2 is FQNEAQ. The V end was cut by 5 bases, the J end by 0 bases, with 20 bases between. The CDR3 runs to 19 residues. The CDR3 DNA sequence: TGTGCCAGCAGCCCTCGGCGGAACAGGCAAACCTCTGGGGCCAACGTCCTGACTTTC. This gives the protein CASSPRRNRQTSGANVLTF. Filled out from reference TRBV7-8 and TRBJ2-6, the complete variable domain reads GAGVSQSPRYKVAKRGQDVALRCDPISGHVSLFWYQQALGQGPEFLTYFQNEAQLDKSGLPSDRFFAERPEGSVSTLKIQRTQQEDSAVYLCASSPRRNRQTSGANVLTFGAGSRLTVL.

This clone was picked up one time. The CDR3 coding sequence is TGTGCCAGCAGCCACCCGTCCCCCCCCTCTGGAAACACCATATATTTT. Translating gives CASSHPSPPSGNTIYF. The chain joins TRBV7-9 to TRBJ1-3; D is undetermined. This CDR3 region has 16 residues. Trimming left V 5 bases short and J 0 bases short, with 14 bases between. CDR1 SEHNR and CDR2 FQNEAQ come from the germline V gene (reference sequence).

CDR3 sequence reads: CASSPPRVRGRNPDTQYF. DNA for the CDR3: TGTGCCAGCAGCCCGCCCCGGGTCAGGGGGCGAAATCCAGATACGCAGTATTTT. V and J are TRBV7-9 and TRBJ2-3; 8 bases line up with TRBD1. This CDR3 comprises 18 residues. From germline, CDR1 is SEHNR and CDR2 FQNEAQ (reference sequence). Germline trimming cut 5 bases from V and 4 bases from J; bases unmatched to any gene: 17.

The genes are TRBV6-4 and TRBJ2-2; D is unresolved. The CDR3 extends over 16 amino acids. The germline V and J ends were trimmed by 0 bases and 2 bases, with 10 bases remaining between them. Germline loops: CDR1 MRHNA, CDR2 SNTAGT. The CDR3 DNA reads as TGTGCCAGCAGTGACTCGAGCCAGGTTAACACCGGGGAGCTGTTTTTT. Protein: CASSDSSQVNTGELFF.

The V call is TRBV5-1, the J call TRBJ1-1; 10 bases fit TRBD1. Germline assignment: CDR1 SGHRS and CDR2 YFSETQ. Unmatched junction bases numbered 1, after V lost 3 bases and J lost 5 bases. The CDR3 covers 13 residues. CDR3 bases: TGCGCCAGCAGCTCGGGACAGGGGACTGAAGCTTTCTTT. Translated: CASSSGQGTEAFF.

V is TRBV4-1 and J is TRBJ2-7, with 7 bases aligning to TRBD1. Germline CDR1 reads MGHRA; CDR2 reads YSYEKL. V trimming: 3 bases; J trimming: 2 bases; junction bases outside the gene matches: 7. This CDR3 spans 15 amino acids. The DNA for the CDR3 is TGCGCCAGCAGCCATGGGACAGCTGCTGCCTACGAGCAGTACTTC. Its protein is CASSHGTAAAYEQYF.

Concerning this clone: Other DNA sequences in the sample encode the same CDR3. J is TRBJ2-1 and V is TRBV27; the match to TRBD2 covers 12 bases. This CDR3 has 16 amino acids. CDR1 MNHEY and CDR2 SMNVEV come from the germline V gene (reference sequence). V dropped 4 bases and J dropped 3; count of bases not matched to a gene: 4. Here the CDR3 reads CASSSPGLAGYNEQFF. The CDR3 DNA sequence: TGTGCCAGCAGTTCGCCGGGACTAGCGGGCTACAATGAGCAGTTCTTC.

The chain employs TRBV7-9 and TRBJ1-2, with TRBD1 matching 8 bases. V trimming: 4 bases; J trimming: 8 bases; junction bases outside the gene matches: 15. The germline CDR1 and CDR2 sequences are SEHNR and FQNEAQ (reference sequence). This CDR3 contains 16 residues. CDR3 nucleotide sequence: TGTGCCAGCAGCTCACCGACCTTGCAGGGGGCTCACGGCTACACCTTC. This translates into CASSSPTLQGAHGYTF.

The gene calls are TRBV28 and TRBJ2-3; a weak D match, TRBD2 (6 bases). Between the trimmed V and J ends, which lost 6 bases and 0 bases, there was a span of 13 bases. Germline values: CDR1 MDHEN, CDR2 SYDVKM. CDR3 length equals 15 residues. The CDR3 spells CASSERAASTDTQYF. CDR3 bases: TGTGCCAGCAGCGAGCGGGCAGCTAGCACAGATACGCAGTATTTT.

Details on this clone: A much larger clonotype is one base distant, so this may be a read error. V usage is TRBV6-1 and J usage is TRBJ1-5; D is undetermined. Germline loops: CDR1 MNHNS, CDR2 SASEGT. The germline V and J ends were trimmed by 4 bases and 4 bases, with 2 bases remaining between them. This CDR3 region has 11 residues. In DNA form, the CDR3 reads TGTGCCAGCAGTGCTAATCAGCCCCAGCATTTT. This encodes CASSANQPQHF.

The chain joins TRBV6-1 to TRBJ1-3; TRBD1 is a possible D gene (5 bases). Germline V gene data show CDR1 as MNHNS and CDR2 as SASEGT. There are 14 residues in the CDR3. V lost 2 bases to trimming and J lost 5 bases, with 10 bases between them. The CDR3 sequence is CASSERGNRNTIYF. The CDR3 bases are TGTGCCAGCAGTGAAAGGGGTAATAGAAACACCATATATTTT.

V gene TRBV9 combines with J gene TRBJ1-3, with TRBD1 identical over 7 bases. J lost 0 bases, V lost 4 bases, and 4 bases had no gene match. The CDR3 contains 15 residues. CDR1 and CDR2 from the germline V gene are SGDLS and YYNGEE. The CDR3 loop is CASSTGTASGNTIYF. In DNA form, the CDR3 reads TGTGCCAGCAGCACAGGGACAGCCTCTGGAAACACCATATATTTT.

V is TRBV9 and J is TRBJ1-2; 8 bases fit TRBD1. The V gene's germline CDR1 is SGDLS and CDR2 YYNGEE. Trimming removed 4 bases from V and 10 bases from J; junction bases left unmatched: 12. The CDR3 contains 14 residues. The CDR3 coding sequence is TGTGCCAGCAGCAGAGGGGACAGGAGCTTCTCCTACACCTTC. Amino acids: CASSRGDRSFSYTF.

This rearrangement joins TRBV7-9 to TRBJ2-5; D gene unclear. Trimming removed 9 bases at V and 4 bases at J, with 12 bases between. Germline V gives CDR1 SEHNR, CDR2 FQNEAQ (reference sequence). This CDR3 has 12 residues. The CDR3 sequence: CASREARETQYF. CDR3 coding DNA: TGTGCCAGTCGCGAAGCCCGAGAGACCCAGTACTTC.

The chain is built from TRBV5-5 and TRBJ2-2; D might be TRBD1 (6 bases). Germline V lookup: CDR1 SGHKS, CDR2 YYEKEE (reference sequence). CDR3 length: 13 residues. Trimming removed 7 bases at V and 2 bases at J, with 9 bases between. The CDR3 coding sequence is TGTGCCAGCCGGGACACTAACACCGGGGAGCTGTTTTTT. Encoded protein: CASRDTNTGELFF.

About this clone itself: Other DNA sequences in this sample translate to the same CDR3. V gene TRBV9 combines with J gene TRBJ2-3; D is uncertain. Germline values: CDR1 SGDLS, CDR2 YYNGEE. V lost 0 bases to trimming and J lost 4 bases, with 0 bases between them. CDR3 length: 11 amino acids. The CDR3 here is CASSVADTQYF. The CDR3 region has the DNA TGTGCCAGCAGCGTAGCAGATACGCAGTATTTT.

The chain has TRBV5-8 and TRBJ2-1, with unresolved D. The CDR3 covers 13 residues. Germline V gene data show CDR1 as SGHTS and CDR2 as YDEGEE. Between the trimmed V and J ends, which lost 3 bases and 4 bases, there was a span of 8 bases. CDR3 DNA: TGTGCCAGCAGCTCGAAGAGGTACAATGAGCAGTTCTTC. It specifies CASSSKRYNEQFF.

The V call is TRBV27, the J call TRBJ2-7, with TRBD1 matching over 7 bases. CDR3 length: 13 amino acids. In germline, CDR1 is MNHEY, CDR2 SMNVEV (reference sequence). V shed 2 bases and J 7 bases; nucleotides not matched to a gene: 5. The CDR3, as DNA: TGTGCCAGCAGTTTAGCGGCAGGGGGTGAGCAGTACTTC. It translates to CASSLAAGGEQYF.

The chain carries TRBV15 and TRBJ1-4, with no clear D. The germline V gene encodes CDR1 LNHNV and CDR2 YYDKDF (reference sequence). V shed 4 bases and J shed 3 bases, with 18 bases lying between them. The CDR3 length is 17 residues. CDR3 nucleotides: TGTGCCACCAGCATACGAACCAACCCCGCGGCTAATGAAAAACTGTTTTTT. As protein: CATSIRTNPAANEKLFF. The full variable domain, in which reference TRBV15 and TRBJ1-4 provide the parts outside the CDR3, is DAMVIQNPRYQVTQFGKPVTLSCSQTLNHNVMYWYQQKSSQAPKLLFHYYDKDFNNEADTPDNFQSRRPNTSFCFLDIRSPGLGDTAMYLCATSIRTNPAANEKLFFGSGTQLSVL.

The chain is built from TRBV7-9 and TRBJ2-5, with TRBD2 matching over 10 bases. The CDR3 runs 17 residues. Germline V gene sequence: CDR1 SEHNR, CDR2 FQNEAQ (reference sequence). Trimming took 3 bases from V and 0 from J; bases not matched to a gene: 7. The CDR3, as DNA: TGTGCCAGCAGCTTGAGTCGCGGGACTAGCGACCAAGAGACCCAGTACTTC. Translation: CASSLSRGTSDQETQYF. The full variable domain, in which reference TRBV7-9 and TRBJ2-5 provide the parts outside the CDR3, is DTGVSQNPRHKITKRGQNVTFRCDPISEHNRLYWYRQTLGQGPEFLTYFQNEAQLEKSRLLSDRFSAERPKGSFSTLEIQRTEQGDSAMYLCASSLSRGTSDQETQYFGPGTRLLVL.